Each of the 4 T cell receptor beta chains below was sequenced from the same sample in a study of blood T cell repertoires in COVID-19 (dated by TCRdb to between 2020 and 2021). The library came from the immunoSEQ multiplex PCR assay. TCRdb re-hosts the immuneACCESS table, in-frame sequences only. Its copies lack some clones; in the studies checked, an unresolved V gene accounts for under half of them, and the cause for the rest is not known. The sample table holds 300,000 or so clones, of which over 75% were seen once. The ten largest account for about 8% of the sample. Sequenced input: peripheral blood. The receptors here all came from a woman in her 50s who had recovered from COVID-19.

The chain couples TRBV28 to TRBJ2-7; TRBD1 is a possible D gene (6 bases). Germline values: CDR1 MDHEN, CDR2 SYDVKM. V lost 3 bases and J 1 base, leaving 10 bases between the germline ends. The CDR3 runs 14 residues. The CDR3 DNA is TGTGCCAGCAGTTTCCAGACAGGATCCTACGAGCAGTACTTC. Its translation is CASSFQTGSYEQYF.

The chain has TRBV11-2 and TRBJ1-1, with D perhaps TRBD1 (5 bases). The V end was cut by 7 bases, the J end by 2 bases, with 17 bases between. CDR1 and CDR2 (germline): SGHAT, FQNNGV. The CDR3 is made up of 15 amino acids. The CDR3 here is CASTSGDSPNTEAFF. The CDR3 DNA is TGTGCCAGCACCAGCGGGGACTCTCCCAACACTGAAGCTTTCTTT.

The CDR3 DNA reads TGTGCCAGCAGCCGGACAGGGGATGACGAAAAACTGTTTTTT. Translating it yields CASSRTGDDEKLFF. The V gene is TRBV11-2, the J gene TRBJ1-4; 9 bases are a match to TRBD1. With V trimmed by 5 bases and J by 8 bases, 6 bases remained unmatched. In germline, CDR1 is SGHAT, CDR2 FQNNGV. There are 14 residues in the CDR3.

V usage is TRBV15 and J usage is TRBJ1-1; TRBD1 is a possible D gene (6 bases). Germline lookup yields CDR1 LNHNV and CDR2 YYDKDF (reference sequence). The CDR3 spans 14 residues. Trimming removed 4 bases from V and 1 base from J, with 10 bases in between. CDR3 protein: CATSTRGGNTEAFF. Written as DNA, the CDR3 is TGTGCCACCAGCACCAGGGGCGGGAACACTGAAGCTTTCTTT.